This TCR beta chain was sequenced for a study of blood T cell repertoires in COVID-19. The CDR3 runs 16 residues. Germline V lookup: CDR1 SGHAT, CDR2 FQNNGV. V dropped 5 bases and J dropped 1; count of bases not matched to a gene: 5. Libraries were prepared by immunoSEQ multiplex PCR; TCRdb keeps only in-frame clonotypes and omits some of them. The profile shows more than 25,000 clones, about 92% of them singletons. The clonotype originates from a man aged 65 to 79 with active or convalescent COVID-19. This chain uses TRBV11-2 with TRBJ2-1; 10 bases are a match to TRBD2. Sequenced input: peripheral blood. CDR3 residues: CASSPGLARSYNEQFF. Here the CDR3 DNA reads TGTGCCAGCAGCCCGGGACTAGCGCGATCCTACAATGAGCAGTTCTTC.